This T cell receptor beta chain was retrieved from a study of blood T cell repertoires in COVID-19. Study-level background: Specimens from acute and convalescent COVID-19 originated in the United States, Italy and Spain. The analysed material was cDNA or gDNA that came from T cells, B-cell-depleted T cells, or PBMCs.

Source study methods: Amplifying reference gene primers gave estimates of nucleated cell counts. TCRdb's copy holds only in-frame clones and misses some; the assay was immunoSEQ multiplex PCR. D and trimming come from the DNA, and the V and J calls and clone size come from that table. The repertoire includes 90,000 to 100,000 clones, around 80% of them detected once, and about 17% sits in the top ten. V lost 4 bases to trimming and J lost 3 bases; unmatched junction nucleotides: 9. The CDR3 runs 16 residues. CDR1 is SGDLS and CDR2 is YYNGEE in the germline V gene. The receptor was derived from an older man with acute or convalescent COVID-19. Sample: peripheral blood. The V gene is TRBV9, the J gene TRBJ2-1, with TRBD1 matching 8 bases. The chain's CDR3 is CASSITTGGLYNEQFF. CDR3 sequence (DNA): TGTGCCAGCAGCATAACCACAGGGGGGCTCTACAATGAGCAGTTCTTC.